A single sample is the source of the 17 T cell receptor beta chains below, sequenced in a study of cytomegalovirus exposure and HLA in healthy donors. Sequencing was performed with immunoSEQ multiplex PCR; in TCRdb, only in-frame clones are kept and a portion is missing. The sample has approximately 300,000 clones, more than 80% seen once. The specimen sequenced was PBMCs. These receptors came from a young woman in good health and CMV-seronegative.

In regard to this clone: The sample has other DNA sequences that encode this CDR3 too. The chain uses TRBV27 and TRBJ1-1; no clear D gene. The CDR3 is 13 residues long. The V end lost 2 bases, the J end lost 2 bases, and 6 bases lay between the germline ends. Germline V gene lookup returns CDR1 MNHEY and CDR2 SMNVEV (reference sequence). CDR3 sequence: CASSLRGNTEAFF. The DNA for the CDR3 is TGTGCCAGCAGTTTACGGGGTAACACTGAAGCTTTCTTT.

V and J are TRBV28 and TRBJ1-2, with D possibly matching TRBD1 (5 bases). V shed 1 base and J shed 3 bases, with 9 bases lying between them. In germline, CDR1 is MDHEN, CDR2 SYDVKM. The CDR3 is 14 amino acids. CDR3 sequence reads: CASSLLGGDYGYTF. The CDR3 nucleotides are TGTGCCAGCAGTTTATTGGGGGGAGACTATGGCTACACCTTC.

The chain recombines TRBV6-1 with TRBJ2-7; 8 nucleotides line up with TRBD1. CDR1 is MNHNS and CDR2 is SASEGT in the germline V gene. The V segment lost 0 bases and the J segment 4 bases; nucleotides outside the gene matches: 14. The CDR3 has 18 amino acids. For the CDR3, the DNA is TGTGCCAGCAGTGAAGCGCTGGGGCAGGGGGCCGGTTCTTACGAGCAGTACTTC. Translating it yields CASSEALGQGAGSYEQYF.

The chain has TRBV11-2 and TRBJ2-6, with 7 bases identical to TRBD1. The V segment lost 7 bases and the J segment 1 base; nucleotides outside the gene matches: 7. Germline loops: CDR1 SGHAT, CDR2 FQNNGV. This CDR3 spans 16 amino acids. CDR3 coding DNA: TGTGCCAGCACGTGGACAGGAGGATCTGGGGCCAACGTCCTGACTTTC. This translates into CASTWTGGSGANVLTF.

This sequence joins TRBV27 and TRBJ2-3; TRBD2 matches 8 bases. With V trimmed by 6 bases and J by 2 bases, 10 bases remained unmatched. From germline, CDR1 is MNHEY and CDR2 SMNVEV (reference sequence). This CDR3 is built from 16 residues. The CDR3: CASSRPGLEVTDTQYF. The DNA for the CDR3 is TGTGCCAGCAGCCGCCCGGGACTAGAAGTCACAGATACGCAGTATTTT.

The rearrangement uses TRBV6-5 and TRBJ1-1; D is unclear. This CDR3 contains 13 residues. With 2 bases removed from V and 0 bases from J, the gap between germline ends came to 4 bases. The V gene's germline CDR1 is MNHEY and CDR2 SVGAGI. Written as DNA, the CDR3 is TGTGCCAGCAGTTACAGCGTGAACACTGAAGCTTTCTTT. This codes for CASSYSVNTEAFF.

This chain joins TRBV5-1 and TRBJ1-2; 8 nucleotides line up with TRBD1. This CDR3 is 13 amino acids long. V shed 8 bases, J shed 1 base, and the junction held 4 bases outside the gene matches. Germline V CDR1 and CDR2: SGHRS, YFSETQ. The CDR3 bases are TGCGCCAGTCGGACAGGGATTAACTATGGCTACACCTTC. This gives the protein CASRTGINYGYTF.

To note about this clone: The same CDR3 also results from other DNA sequences found in this sample. The chain couples TRBV20-1 to TRBJ2-5; D unclear. The germline V and J ends were trimmed by 3 bases and 1 base, with 3 bases remaining between them. Germline V gives CDR1 DFQATT, CDR2 SNEGSKA (reference sequence). CDR3 size: 11 residues. The CDR3 nucleotides are TGCAGTGCTAGCGGCCAAGAGACCCAGTACTTC. Protein product: CSASGQETQYF.

The V call is TRBV6-5, the J call TRBJ2-7; TRBD2 agrees at 8 bases. CDR1 is MNHEY and CDR2 is SVGAGI in the germline V gene. The CDR3 sequence is 13 residues long. V dropped 5 bases and J dropped 9; count of bases not matched to a gene: 9. The CDR3 nucleotides are TGTGCCAGCAGTCAAGAACTTCGGGGGGGGCAGTACTTC. Encoded protein: CASSQELRGGQYF.

The V call is TRBV30, the J call TRBJ1-1; 8 bases align to TRBD1. This CDR3 has 14 residues. Germline assignment: CDR1 GTSNPN and CDR2 SVGIG (reference sequence). Trimming cost V 1 base and J 3 bases; bases outside gene matches: 4. DNA for the CDR3: TGTGCCTGGAGTGAACAGGGGGATCACACTGAAGCTTTCTTT. Protein sequence: CAWSEQGDHTEAFF.

In DNA, the CDR3 is TGTGCCAGCAGTGAACAACTAGCGGGAGGTGTCGGGGCCAAAAACATTCAGTACTTC. Residues: CASSEQLAGGVGAKNIQYF. This chain uses TRBV2 with TRBJ2-4; 12 positions match TRBD2. CDR1 is SNHLY and CDR2 is FYNNEI in the germline V gene. The CDR3 is 19 residues long. The junction had 9 bases not matched to a gene; V was cut back by 2 bases and J by 1 base.

The V call is TRBV30, the J call TRBJ2-1; TRBD1 matches 7 bases. V was clipped by 8 bases and J by 5 bases; unmatched bases: 9. The CDR3 sequence is 13 residues long. Germline V CDR1 and CDR2: GTSNPN, SVGIG (reference sequence). CDR3 in DNA: TGTGCCACCTCGACAGGGACGAACAATGAGCAGTTCTTC. Translating it yields CATSTGTNNEQFF.

V usage is TRBV6-6 and J usage is TRBJ2-7; 9 bases map to TRBD1. Germline CDR1 MNHNY, CDR2 SVGAGI (reference sequence). The CDR3 runs to 14 residues. V dropped 5 bases and J dropped 7; count of bases not matched to a gene: 9. The CDR3, as DNA: TGTGCCAGCAGTCCTGGGACAGGGATAGGAGAGCAGTACTTC. Translation gives CASSPGTGIGEQYF.

This chain joins TRBV6-6 and TRBJ1-2, with 7 positions matching TRBD1. Per germline, CDR1 MNHNY and CDR2 SVGAGI (reference sequence). This CDR3 region has 14 residues. V shed 6 bases and J 7 bases; nucleotides not matched to a gene: 11. The CDR3 coding sequence is TGTGCCAGCAGCCACGGTGAAGGGGGCGGTGGCTACACCTTC. This encodes CASSHGEGGGGYTF.

CDR3 in amino acids: CASSYSTGVTEAFF. In DNA form, the CDR3 reads TGTGCCAGCAGCTATTCCACAGGGGTCACTGAAGCTTTCTTT. V and J are TRBV7-9 and TRBJ1-1; 7 nucleotides match TRBD1. Germline CDR1 is SEHNR and CDR2 is FQNEAQ (reference sequence). V dropped 4 bases and J dropped 4; count of bases not matched to a gene: 6. This CDR3 region has 14 residues.

This sequence joins TRBV10-1 and TRBJ2-7, with no clear D. V lost 8 bases, J lost 4 bases, and 3 bases lay in between. This CDR3 is built from 9 residues. The germline gives CDR1 WNHNN, CDR2 SYGVQD (reference sequence). CDR3 DNA: TGCGCCAGCCAATACGAGCAGTACTTC. This codes for CASQYEQYF.

The CDR3 bases are TGTGCCAGCAGCTTACAGGGGGCGTCAGGTACTGAGCAGTTCTTC. Protein: CASSLQGASGTEQFF. The chain carries TRBV7-3 and TRBJ2-1, with 8 bases that match TRBD1. V was clipped by 2 bases and J by 9 bases; unmatched bases: 9. The CDR3 totals 15 residues. Germline CDR1 SGHTA, CDR2 FQGTGA.